A single sample is the source of the 27 T cell receptor beta chains below, sequenced in a study of T cells after yellow fever vaccination. MiXCR was run by TCRdb on the 5' RACE reads, yielding one entry per CDR3 protein. The sample lists over 250,000 distinct CDR3 sequences; around 5.3% were seen once. Sample: CD4+ T cells sorted from PBMCs, taken on the day of the yellow fever booster vaccination. The receptors derive from a man younger than 35 who received the YFV17D yellow fever vaccine.

This clonotype occurred a few times. This chain links TRBV7-8 with TRBJ2-3; no clear D. The germline gives CDR1 SGHVS, CDR2 FQNEAQ. Trimming pared 1 base from V and 2 bases from J, leaving 10 bases between. The CDR3 contains 15 residues. CDR3 region: CASSLVAGVTDTQYF. The CDR3 bases are TGTGCCAGCAGCTTAGTTGCAGGCGTCACAGATACGCAGTATTTT.

The sample holds many counts of this clonotype. This chain connects TRBV2 to TRBJ1-1; D remains unclear. Trimming pared 1 base from V and 0 bases from J, leaving 9 bases between. The CDR3 is 15 residues long. In germline, CDR1 is SNHLY, CDR2 FYNNEI. The CDR3 loop is CASSEDVGMNTEAFF. Here the CDR3 DNA reads TGTGCCAGCAGTGAAGATGTGGGCATGAACACTGAAGCTTTCTTT.

This rearrangement joins TRBV28 to TRBJ2-5, with TRBD2 identical over 8 bases. This CDR3 region has 15 residues. Trimming removed 7 bases from V and 5 bases from J; junction bases left unmatched: 12. The germline CDR1 and CDR2 sequences are MDHEN and SYDVKM. As DNA, the CDR3 is TGTGCCAGCAACCCCCCAGCCGGGGGGGCTGAGACCCAGTACTTC. It yields the protein CASNPPAGGAETQYF.

This clonotype was observed at least ten times. The chain links TRBV5-1 to TRBJ2-3; D remains ambiguous. V dropped 4 bases and J dropped 1 base, with 16 bases sitting between them. The CDR3 is made up of 16 amino acids. Germline V gene data show CDR1 as SGHRS and CDR2 as YFSETQ. The CDR3: CASSPGGTSGTDTQYF. The CDR3 coding sequence is TGCGCCAGCAGCCCCGGCGGTACATCCGGCACAGATACGCAGTATTTT.

This clonotype was seen at least ten times. The chain employs TRBV9 and TRBJ2-2; D gene ambiguous. Germline CDR1 reads SGDLS; CDR2 reads YYNGEE. This CDR3 comprises 13 residues. V lost 0 bases, J lost 1 base, and 1 base lay in between. CDR3 region: CASSVENTGELFF. The CDR3 coding sequence is TGTGCCAGCAGCGTAGAGAACACCGGGGAGCTGTTTTTT.

The chain recombines TRBV20-1 with TRBJ1-3, with a possible D match to TRBD1 (6 bases). The V gene's germline CDR1 is DFQATT and CDR2 SNEGSKA (reference sequence). The length of the CDR3 is 14 residues. Trimming pared 0 bases from V and 7 bases from J, leaving 13 bases between. The chain's CDR3 is CSAREMGGFNTIYF. The CDR3 DNA sequence: TGCAGTGCTAGAGAGATGGGGGGCTTCAACACCATATATTTT.

This clonotype was recorded many times. The chain carries TRBV20-1 and TRBJ1-1; D perhaps matches TRBD1 (5 bases). The germline CDR1 and CDR2 sequences are DFQATT and SNEGSKA (reference sequence). The CDR3 sequence is 14 residues long. Trimming took off 0 bases at V and 4 bases at J, with 12 bases between the two ends. CDR3 nucleotide sequence: TGCAGTGCTAGAGATCGGAGGGGTACCACTGAAGCTTTCTTT. This encodes CSARDRRGTTEAFF.

The rearrangement uses TRBV12-3 or TRBV12-4 and TRBJ1-2; D unclear. V was trimmed by 5 bases and J by 3 bases, leaving 10 bases between them. CDR3 length equals 13 residues. CDR3 in amino acids: CASSPRRYYGYTF. For the CDR3, the DNA is TGTGCCAGCAGTCCCCGCCGCTACTATGGCTACACCTTC.

V is TRBV6-2 or TRBV6-3 and J is TRBJ1-1, with D possibly being TRBD1 (5 bases). The germline V and J ends were trimmed by 2 bases and 0 bases, with 10 bases remaining between them. In germline, CDR1 is MNHEY, CDR2 SVGEGT. This CDR3 comprises 15 residues. The CDR3 nucleotides read TGTGCCAGCAGTTACCATGGGGCAGTGAACACTGAAGCTTTCTTT. Translation gives CASSYHGAVNTEAFF.

The rearrangement uses TRBV12-3 or TRBV12-4 and TRBJ1-2, with D possibly TRBD1 on 5 matching bases. This CDR3 comprises 13 residues. The V end was cut by 2 bases, the J end by 4 bases, with 8 bases between. The CDR3: CASSLRQPYGYTF. The CDR3 DNA reads TGTGCCAGCAGTTTAAGACAGCCCTATGGCTACACCTTC.

In this sample, this clonotype turned up a few times. The chain uses TRBV7-2 and TRBJ2-3; D perhaps matches TRBD2 (6 bases). This CDR3 is 12 amino acids long. Germline CDR1 SGHTA, CDR2 FQGNSA. Trimming took off 5 bases at V and 7 bases at J, with 10 bases between the two ends. The CDR3 reads CASSMTRNTQYF. In DNA, the CDR3 is TGTGCCAGCAGCATGACTAGGAATACGCAGTATTTT.

The V and J genes are TRBV4-1 and TRBJ2-5, with 13 bases lining up with TRBD2. V shed 6 bases, J shed 3 bases, and the junction held 7 bases outside the gene matches. CDR3 size: 16 residues. CDR1 and CDR2 from the germline V gene are MGHRA and YSYEKL. In nucleotides, the CDR3 is TGCGCCAGCAGTGGACTCGGACTAGCGGGGGAAGAGACCCAGTACTTC. Translated, it gives CASSGLGLAGEETQYF.

This clonotype was counted many times. This chain's CDR3 is CATRRQYSNQPQHF. The CDR3 DNA reads TGTGCCACCAGAAGACAGTATAGCAATCAGCCCCAGCATTTT. The chain employs TRBV5-6 and TRBJ1-5; a possible D gene is TRBD1 (5 bases). CDR1 is SGHDT, CDR2 YYEEEE, per germline. The CDR3 totals 14 residues. V was pared by 9 bases and J by 0 bases, with 13 bases between.

There are a few counts of this clonotype. The DNA for the CDR3 is TGCAGTGCCCCGAGGGGGGACAGGGGGCGCAATGAGCAGTTCTTC. This translates into CSAPRGDRGRNEQFF. This chain joins TRBV20-1 and TRBJ2-1; 12 nucleotides match TRBD1. V gave up 6 bases and J gave up 6 bases; unmatched junction bases: 9. CDR3 length: 15 amino acids. Per germline, CDR1 DFQATT and CDR2 SNEGSKA (reference sequence).

This clonotype was observed at least ten times. V usage is TRBV7-9 and J usage is TRBJ2-3; weak D call: TRBD2 (6 bases). Trimming left V 5 bases short and J 2 bases short, with 11 bases between. Looked up from germline, CDR1 is SEHNR and CDR2 is FQNEAQ (reference sequence). This CDR3 region has 14 residues. CDR3 in DNA: TGTGCCAGCAGCACCGGGGGATACACAGATACGCAGTATTTT. Translation: CASSTGGYTDTQYF.

V usage is TRBV20-1 and J usage is TRBJ2-5; the D gene could be TRBD1 or TRBD2 (5 bases each). CDR3 length equals 14 residues. The germline V and J ends were trimmed by 5 bases and 2 bases, with 15 bases remaining between them. CDR1 and CDR2 from the germline V gene are DFQATT and SNEGSKA (reference sequence). Here the CDR3 reads CSAPRTGQQETQYF. CDR3 DNA: TGCAGTGCTCCCAGGACTGGACAACAAGAGACCCAGTACTTC.

The chain links TRBV7-6 to TRBJ2-1; D perhaps matches TRBD1 (5 bases). The length of the CDR3 is 16 residues. V was clipped by 2 bases and J by 0 bases, with 11 bases between them. From germline, CDR1 is SGHVS and CDR2 FNYEAQ. CDR3 nucleotide sequence: TGTGCCAGCAGCTTACGGACAATGGGCTCCTACAATGAGCAGTTCTTC. Translation gives CASSLRTMGSYNEQFF.

Only a few counts were recorded for this clonotype. J is TRBJ2-3 and V is TRBV5-6; TRBD2 aligns across 9 bases. J was trimmed by 5 bases and V by 4 bases; bases with no gene match: 8. The germline gives CDR1 SGHDT, CDR2 YYEEEE. CDR3 length equals 15 residues. The CDR3 loop reads CASSKAGGHGDTQYF. CDR3 sequence (DNA): TGTGCCAGCAGCAAAGCGGGGGGTCACGGAGATACGCAGTATTTT.

This clonotype appeared a few times. V gene TRBV18 combines with J gene TRBJ2-3; 10 bases agree with TRBD1. Germline V lookup: CDR1 KGHSH, CDR2 LQKENI. This CDR3 contains 14 residues. The junction had 2 bases not matched to a gene; V was cut back by 4 bases and J by 4 bases. CDR3 nucleotide sequence: TGTGCCAGCTCACAGGACAGGGGGTCAGATACGCAGTATTTT. This translates into CASSQDRGSDTQYF.

This clonotype has at least ten counts. The chain recombines TRBV18 with TRBJ2-4, with 10 bases that match TRBD1. J was trimmed by 6 bases and V by 6 bases; bases with no gene match: 5. The CDR3 consists of 14 residues. Germline V lookup: CDR1 KGHSH, CDR2 LQKENI. CDR3: CASSPDRGRNIQYF. Written as DNA, the CDR3 is TGTGCCAGCTCGCCGGACAGGGGGAGAAACATTCAGTACTTC. Full variable domain (outside the CDR3, taken from reference TRBV18 and TRBJ2-4): NAGVMQNPRHLVRRRGQEARLRCSPMKGHSHVYWYRQLPEEGLKFMVYLQKENIIDESGMPKERFSAEFPKEGPSILRIQQVVRGDSAAYFCASSPDRGRNIQYFGAGTRLSVL.

The chain joins TRBV6-5 to TRBJ1-1; D is ambiguous. CDR1 and CDR2 from the germline V gene are MNHEY and SVGAGI. The CDR3 spans 15 residues. V was cut by 7 bases and J by 1 base, with 16 bases left in between. CDR3 DNA sequence: TGTGCCAGCATCGAACTCGGACGCAGGAACACTGAAGCTTTCTTT. Translated: CASIELGRRNTEAFF.

This clonotype was detected ten times or more. This chain links TRBV18 with TRBJ1-1; D ambiguous. The CDR3 totals 14 residues. CDR1 is KGHSH, CDR2 LQKENI, per germline. Trimming took off 2 bases at V and 4 bases at J, with 11 bases between the two ends. CDR3 amino acids: CASSPISDTTEAFF. DNA for the CDR3: TGTGCCAGCTCACCAATCTCTGATACCACTGAAGCTTTCTTT. The whole variable domain, remainder taken from reference TRBV18 and TRBJ1-1, is NAGVMQNPRHLVRRRGQEARLRCSPMKGHSHVYWYRQLPEEGLKFMVYLQKENIIDESGMPKERFSAEFPKEGPSILRIQQVVRGDSAAYFCASSPISDTTEAFFGQGTRLTVV.

V and J are TRBV7-2 and TRBJ2-4; perhaps TRBD2 as D (6 bases). Germline CDR1 reads SGHTA; CDR2 reads FQGNSA. This CDR3 region has 18 residues. Trimming took off 0 bases at V and 1 base at J, with 16 bases between the two ends. The CDR3 spells CASSLALFAGSAKNIQYF. In DNA, the CDR3 is TGTGCCAGCAGCTTAGCGCTTTTCGCGGGATCGGCCAAAAACATTCAGTACTTC.

The sample holds a few counts of this clonotype. The CDR3 spells CASSLPSGGYSTDTQYF. For the CDR3, the DNA is TGCGCCAGCAGCTTGCCTAGCGGGGGGTATAGCACAGATACGCAGTATTTT. V is TRBV5-1 and J is TRBJ2-3, with TRBD2 matching 11 bases. Germline V CDR1 and CDR2: SGHRS, YFSETQ. CDR3 length: 17 residues. V shed 1 base, J shed 0 bases, and the junction held 4 bases outside the gene matches.

This clonotype occurred many times. The J gene is TRBJ2-3, the V gene TRBV5-1; D may be TRBD2 (6 bases). Germline CDR1 reads SGHRS; CDR2 reads YFSETQ. The V end lost 0 bases, the J end lost 2 bases, and 10 bases lay between the germline ends. This CDR3 region has 15 residues. CDR3 coding DNA: TGCGCCAGCAGCTTGGAACTAGCCACCACAGATACGCAGTATTTT. Translated, it gives CASSLELATTDTQYF.

This clonotype turned up a few times. This chain links TRBV20-1 with TRBJ2-5; D possibly corresponds to TRBD2 (6 bases). Germline CDR1 and CDR2: DFQATT and SNEGSKA (reference sequence). V lost 3 bases, J lost 2 bases, and 10 bases lay in between. The CDR3 has 13 residues. CDR3 in DNA: TGCAGTGCTAGCGGACGGGGGCAAGAGACCCAGTACTTC. Its translation: CSASGRGQETQYF.

This clonotype was detected only a few times. This chain connects TRBV29-1 to TRBJ1-2; possibly TRBD1 for D (6 bases). Germline loops: CDR1 SQVTM, CDR2 ANQGSEA. The CDR3 length is 13 residues. Trimming took 3 bases from V and 6 from J, leaving 14 bases between them. Here the CDR3 DNA reads TGCAGCGTTGAGAGGAAACAGGGCGATGGCTACACCTTC. Amino acid sequence: CSVERKQGDGYTF.